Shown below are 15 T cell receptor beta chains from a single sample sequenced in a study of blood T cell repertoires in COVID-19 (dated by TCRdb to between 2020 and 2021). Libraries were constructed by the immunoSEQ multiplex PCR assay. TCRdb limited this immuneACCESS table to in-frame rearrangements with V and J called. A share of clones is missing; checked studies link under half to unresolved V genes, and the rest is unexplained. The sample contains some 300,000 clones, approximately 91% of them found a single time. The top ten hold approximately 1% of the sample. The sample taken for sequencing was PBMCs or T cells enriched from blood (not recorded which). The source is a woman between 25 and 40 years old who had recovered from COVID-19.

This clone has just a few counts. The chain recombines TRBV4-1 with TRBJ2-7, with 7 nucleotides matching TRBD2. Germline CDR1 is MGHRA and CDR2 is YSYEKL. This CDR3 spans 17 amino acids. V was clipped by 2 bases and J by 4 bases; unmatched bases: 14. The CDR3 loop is CASSQKSRLADEYEQYF. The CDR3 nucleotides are TGCGCCAGCAGCCAAAAAAGTCGGCTAGCGGACGAGTACGAGCAGTACTTC.

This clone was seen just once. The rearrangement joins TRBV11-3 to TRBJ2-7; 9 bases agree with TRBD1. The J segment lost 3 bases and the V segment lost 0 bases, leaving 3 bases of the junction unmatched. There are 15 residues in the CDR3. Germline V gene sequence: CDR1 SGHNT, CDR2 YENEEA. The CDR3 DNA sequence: TGTGCCAGCAGCTTAGATGGACAGGGGTTCTACGAGCAGTACTTC. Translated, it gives CASSLDGQGFYEQYF.

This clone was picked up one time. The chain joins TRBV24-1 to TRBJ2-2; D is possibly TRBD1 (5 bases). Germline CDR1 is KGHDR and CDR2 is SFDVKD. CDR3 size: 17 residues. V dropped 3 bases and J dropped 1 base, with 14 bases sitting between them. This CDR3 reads CATSDGLDIRNTGELFF. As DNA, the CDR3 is TGTGCCACCAGTGATGGCCTGGACATAAGGAACACCGGGGAGCTGTTTTTT.

CDR3 residues: CAWNRDRGKNEQFF. CDR3 coding DNA: TGTGCCTGGAACCGGGACAGGGGCAAAAACGAGCAGTTCTTC. The chain joins TRBV30 to TRBJ2-1, with 10 bases fitting TRBD1. Germline V lookup: CDR1 GTSNPN, CDR2 SVGIG (reference sequence). V was clipped by 4 bases and J by 10 bases; unmatched bases: 10. This CDR3 is 14 amino acids long.

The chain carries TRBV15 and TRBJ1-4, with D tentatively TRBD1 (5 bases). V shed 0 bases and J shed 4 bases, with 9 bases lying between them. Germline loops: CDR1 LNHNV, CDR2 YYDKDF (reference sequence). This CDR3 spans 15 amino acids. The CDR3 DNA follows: TGTGCCACCAGCAGAGATGGGGCTTATAATGAAAAACTGTTTTTT. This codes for CATSRDGAYNEKLFF.

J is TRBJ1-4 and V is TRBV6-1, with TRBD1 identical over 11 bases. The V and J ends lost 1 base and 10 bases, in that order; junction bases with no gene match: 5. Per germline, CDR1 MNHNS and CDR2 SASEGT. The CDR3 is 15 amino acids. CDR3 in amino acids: CASSEGGTGGGKLFF. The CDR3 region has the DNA TGTGCCAGCAGTGAAGGCGGGACAGGGGGGGGAAAACTGTTTTTT.

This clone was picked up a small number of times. The CDR3 spells CASSPFPDRTGDEAFF. The CDR3 nucleotides read TGTGCCAGCAGCCCCTTCCCGGACAGGACCGGGGATGAAGCTTTCTTT. This rearrangement joins TRBV6-2 or TRBV6-3 to TRBJ1-1; 7 nucleotides align to TRBD1. Trimming took 6 bases from V and 7 from J; bases not matched to a gene: 17. Germline CDR1 reads MNHEY; CDR2 reads SVGEGT. This CDR3 is built from 16 residues.

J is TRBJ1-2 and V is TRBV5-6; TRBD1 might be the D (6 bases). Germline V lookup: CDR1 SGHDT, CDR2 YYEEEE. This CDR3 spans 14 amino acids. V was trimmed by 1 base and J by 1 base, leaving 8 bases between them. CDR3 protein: CASSLQDSNYGYTF. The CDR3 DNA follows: TGTGCCAGCAGCTTGCAGGACAGTAACTATGGCTACACCTTC.

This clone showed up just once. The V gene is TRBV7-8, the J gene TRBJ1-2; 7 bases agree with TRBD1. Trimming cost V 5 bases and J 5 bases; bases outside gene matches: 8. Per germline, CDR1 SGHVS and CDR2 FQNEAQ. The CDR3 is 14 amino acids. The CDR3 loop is CASSVPGQSYGYTF. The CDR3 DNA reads TGTGCCAGCAGCGTACCGGGACAGAGTTATGGCTACACCTTC.

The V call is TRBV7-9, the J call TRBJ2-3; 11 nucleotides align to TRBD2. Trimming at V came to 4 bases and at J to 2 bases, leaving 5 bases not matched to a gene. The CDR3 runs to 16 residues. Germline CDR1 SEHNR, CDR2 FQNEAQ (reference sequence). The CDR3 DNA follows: TGTGCCAGCAGCTATATAGCGGGAGGGCACACAGATACGCAGTATTTT. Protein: CASSYIAGGHTDTQYF.

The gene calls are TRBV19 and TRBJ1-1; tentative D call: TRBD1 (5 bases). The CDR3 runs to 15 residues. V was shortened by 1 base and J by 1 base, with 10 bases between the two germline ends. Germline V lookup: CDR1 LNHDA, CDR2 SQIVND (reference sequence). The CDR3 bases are TGTGCCAGTAGTATAGGGGACTGGAGGAACACTGAAGCTTTCTTT. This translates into CASSIGDWRNTEAFF.

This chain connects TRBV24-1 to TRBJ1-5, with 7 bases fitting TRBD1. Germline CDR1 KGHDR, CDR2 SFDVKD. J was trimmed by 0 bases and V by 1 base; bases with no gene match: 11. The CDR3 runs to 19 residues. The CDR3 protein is CATSDLGTEIQNSNQPQHF. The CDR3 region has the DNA TGTGCCACCAGTGATTTAGGGACAGAAATTCAGAATAGCAATCAGCCCCAGCATTTT.

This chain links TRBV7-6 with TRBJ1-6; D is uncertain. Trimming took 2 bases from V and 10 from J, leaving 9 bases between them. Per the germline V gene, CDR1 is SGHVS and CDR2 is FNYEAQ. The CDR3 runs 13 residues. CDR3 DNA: TGTGCCAGCAGCTTAAGCGCTTGGTCACCCCTCCACTTT. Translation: CASSLSAWSPLHF.

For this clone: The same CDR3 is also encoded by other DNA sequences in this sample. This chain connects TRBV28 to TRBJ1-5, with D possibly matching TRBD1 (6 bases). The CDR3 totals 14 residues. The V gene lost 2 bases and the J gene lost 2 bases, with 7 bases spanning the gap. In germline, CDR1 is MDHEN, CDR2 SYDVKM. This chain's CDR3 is CASSLPGGNQPQHF. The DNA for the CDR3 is TGTGCCAGCAGTTTACCAGGGGGCAATCAGCCCCAGCATTTT.

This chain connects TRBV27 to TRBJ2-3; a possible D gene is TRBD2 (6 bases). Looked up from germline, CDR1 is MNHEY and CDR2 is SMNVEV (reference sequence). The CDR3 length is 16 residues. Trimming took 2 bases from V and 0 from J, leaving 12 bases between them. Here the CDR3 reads CASSLAAGTSTDTQYF. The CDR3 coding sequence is TGTGCCAGCAGTTTAGCGGCAGGGACTAGCACAGATACGCAGTATTTT.